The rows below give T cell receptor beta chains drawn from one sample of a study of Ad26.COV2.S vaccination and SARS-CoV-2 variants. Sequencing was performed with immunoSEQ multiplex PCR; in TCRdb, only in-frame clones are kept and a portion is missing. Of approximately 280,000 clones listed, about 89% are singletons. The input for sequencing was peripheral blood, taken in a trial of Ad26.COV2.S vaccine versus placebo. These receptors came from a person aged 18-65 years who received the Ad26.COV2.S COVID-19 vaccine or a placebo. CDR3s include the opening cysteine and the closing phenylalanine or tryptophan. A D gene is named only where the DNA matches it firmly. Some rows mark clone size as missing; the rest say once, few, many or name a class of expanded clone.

DNA: TGCGCCAGCAGCCCAGGGCGGGAGGTGGGGAACACTGAAGCTTTCTTT
CDR3: CASSPGREVGNTEAFF
D: -
size: -
J: TRBJ1-1
V: TRBV4-3

DNA: TGTGCCAGCAGCTTAGCGGGAGGGCCTCGGAATGAGCAGTTCTTC
CDR3: CASSLAGGPRNEQFF
D: TRBD2
size: -
J: TRBJ2-1
V: TRBV13

DNA: TGTGCCAGCAGTGAGTCTTCCGGCAGGGGTCGACTCTATGGCTACACCTTC
CDR3: CASSESSGRGRLYGYTF
D: -
size: -
J: TRBJ1-2
V: TRBV6-1

DNA: TGTGCCAGCAGCCATCCGACGGGCTCCTACGAGCAGTACTTC
CDR3: CASSHPTGSYEQYF
D: -
size: -
J: TRBJ2-7
V: TRBV3-1/TRBV3-2

DNA: TGCGCCAGCAGCTTGGGACTAGCGGGAGGTACTGATACGCAGTATTTT
CDR3: CASSLGLAGGTDTQYF
D: TRBD2
size: -
J: TRBJ2-3
V: TRBV5-1

DNA: TGTGCCAGCAGTTATGACAGGGTTTATGGCTACACCTTC
CDR3: CASSYDRVYGYTF
D: TRBD1
size: -
J: TRBJ1-2
V: TRBV6-5

DNA: TGTGCCAGTAGTCTAGGGACAGGGAGTCCGGAGACCCAGTACTTC
CDR3: CASSLGTGSPETQYF
D: TRBD1
size: few
J: TRBJ2-5
V: TRBV19

DNA: TGTGCCAGCAGCGACAGATCTCCTAATGAAAAACTGTTTTTT
CDR3: CASSDRSPNEKLFF
D: -
size: -
J: TRBJ1-4
V: TRBV27

DNA: TGTGCCAGCAGTTACTCGATCCAGGGCAATCAGCCCCAGCATTTT
CDR3: CASSYSIQGNQPQHF
D: -
size: -
J: TRBJ1-5
V: TRBV6-5

DNA: TGTGCCAGCAGCGACCTATTGCTGAACACTGAAGCTTTCTTT
CDR3: CASSDLLLNTEAFF
D: -
size: -
J: TRBJ1-1
V: TRBV11-1

DNA: TGTGCCAGCAGTGGGACTAGCGGGAGGGCCAACACCGGGGAGCTGTTTTTT
CDR3: CASSGTSGRANTGELFF
D: TRBD2
size: once
J: TRBJ2-2
V: TRBV6-1

DNA: TGTGCCAGCAGCTTCACCCCACCGGGACCTAACACCGGGGAGCTGTTTTTT
CDR3: CASSFTPPGPNTGELFF
D: -
size: -
J: TRBJ2-2
V: TRBV11-2

DNA: TGTGCCAGCAGCTTAGCTGTCGTCCCCTACGAGCAGTACTTC
CDR3: CASSLAVVPYEQYF
D: -
size: -
J: TRBJ2-7
V: TRBV7-9

DNA: TGTGCCAGCAGTTACTCGCGCGTACGAGGGGCGCCCTACGAGCAGTACTTC
CDR3: CASSYSRVRGAPYEQYF
D: -
size: -
J: TRBJ2-7
V: TRBV6-2/TRBV6-3

DNA: TGCGCCAGCAGCTTGATCGGCGGGAGGGCTATTGGTGAGACCCAGTACTTC
CDR3: CASSLIGGRAIGETQYF
D: TRBD2
size: -
J: TRBJ2-5
V: TRBV5-1

DNA: TGTGCCAGCAGGACCCCTCAGGAGAACTATGGCTACACCTTC
CDR3: CASRTPQENYGYTF
D: -
size: few
J: TRBJ1-2
V: TRBV6-5

DNA: TGTGCCAGCACCAGACAGGGGCAGGGAGATACGCAGTATTTT
CDR3: CASTRQGQGDTQYF
D: TRBD1
size: -
J: TRBJ2-3
V: TRBV27